This T cell receptor beta chain appears in the sequencing data of a study of blood T cell repertoires in COVID-19. Study-level background: Acute-phase and convalescent COVID-19 samples originated in the United States, Italy and Spain.

TCRdb keeps only in-frame clones here, not all; method: immunoSEQ multiplex PCR. This sample has approximately 160,000 clones, with 81% found just once. The CDR3 contains 13 residues. The germline V and J ends were trimmed by 5 bases and 8 bases, with 15 bases remaining between them. Germline V lookup: CDR1 SEHNR, CDR2 FQNEAQ (reference sequence). The sequence was obtained from a man aged 55 to 69 with active or convalescent COVID-19. The rearrangement joins TRBV7-9 to TRBJ1-1, with D unclear. Sequences were obtained from peripheral blood. Written as DNA, the CDR3 is TGTGCCAGCAGCCCACACGGAGGTCCCGAAGCTTTCTTT. Translated: CASSPHGGPEAFF.